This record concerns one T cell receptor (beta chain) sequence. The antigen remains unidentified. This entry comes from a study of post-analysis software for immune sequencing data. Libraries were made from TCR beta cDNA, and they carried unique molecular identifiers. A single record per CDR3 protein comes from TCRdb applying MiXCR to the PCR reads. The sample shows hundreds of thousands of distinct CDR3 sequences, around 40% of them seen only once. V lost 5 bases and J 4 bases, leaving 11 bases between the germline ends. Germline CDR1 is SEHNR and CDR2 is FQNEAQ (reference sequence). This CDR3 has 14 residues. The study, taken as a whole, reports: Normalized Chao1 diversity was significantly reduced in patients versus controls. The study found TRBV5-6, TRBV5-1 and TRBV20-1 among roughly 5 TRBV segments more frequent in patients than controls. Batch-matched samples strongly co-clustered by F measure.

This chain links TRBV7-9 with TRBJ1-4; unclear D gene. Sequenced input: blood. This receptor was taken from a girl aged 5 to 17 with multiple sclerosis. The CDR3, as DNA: TGTGCCAGCAGCAAGAGGGCTAATAATGAAAAACTGTTTTTT. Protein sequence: CASSKRANNEKLFF.